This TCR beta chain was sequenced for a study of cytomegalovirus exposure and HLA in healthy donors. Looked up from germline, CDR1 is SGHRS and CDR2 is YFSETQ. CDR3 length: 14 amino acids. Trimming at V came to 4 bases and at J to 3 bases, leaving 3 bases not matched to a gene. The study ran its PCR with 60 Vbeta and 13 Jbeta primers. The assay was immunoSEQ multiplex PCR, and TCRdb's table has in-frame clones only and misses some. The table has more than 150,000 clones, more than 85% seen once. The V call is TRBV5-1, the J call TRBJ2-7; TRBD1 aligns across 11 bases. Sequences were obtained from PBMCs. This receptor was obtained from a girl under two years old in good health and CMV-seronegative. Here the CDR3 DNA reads TGCGCCAGCAGCGTGGGACAGGGGGGCTACGAGCAGTACTTC. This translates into CASSVGQGGYEQYF. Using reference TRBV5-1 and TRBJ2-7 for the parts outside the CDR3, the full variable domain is KAGVTQTPRYLIKTRGQQVTLSCSPISGHRSVSWYQQTPGQGLQFLFEYFSETQRNKGNFPGRFSGRQFSNSRSEMNVSTLELGDSALYLCASSVGQGGYEQYFGPGTRLTVT.